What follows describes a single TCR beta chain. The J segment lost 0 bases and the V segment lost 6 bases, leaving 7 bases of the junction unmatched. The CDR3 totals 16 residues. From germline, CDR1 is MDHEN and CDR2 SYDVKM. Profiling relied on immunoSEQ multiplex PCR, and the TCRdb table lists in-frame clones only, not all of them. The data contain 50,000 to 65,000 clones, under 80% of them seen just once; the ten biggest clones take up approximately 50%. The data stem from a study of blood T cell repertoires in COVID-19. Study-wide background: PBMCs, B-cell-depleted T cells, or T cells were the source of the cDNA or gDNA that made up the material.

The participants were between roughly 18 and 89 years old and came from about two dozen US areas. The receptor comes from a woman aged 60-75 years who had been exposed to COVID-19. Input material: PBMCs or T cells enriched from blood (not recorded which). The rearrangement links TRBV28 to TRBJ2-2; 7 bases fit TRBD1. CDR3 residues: CASRTPTGPNTGELFF. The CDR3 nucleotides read TGTGCCAGCAGAACCCCGACAGGGCCGAACACCGGGGAGCTGTTTTTT.